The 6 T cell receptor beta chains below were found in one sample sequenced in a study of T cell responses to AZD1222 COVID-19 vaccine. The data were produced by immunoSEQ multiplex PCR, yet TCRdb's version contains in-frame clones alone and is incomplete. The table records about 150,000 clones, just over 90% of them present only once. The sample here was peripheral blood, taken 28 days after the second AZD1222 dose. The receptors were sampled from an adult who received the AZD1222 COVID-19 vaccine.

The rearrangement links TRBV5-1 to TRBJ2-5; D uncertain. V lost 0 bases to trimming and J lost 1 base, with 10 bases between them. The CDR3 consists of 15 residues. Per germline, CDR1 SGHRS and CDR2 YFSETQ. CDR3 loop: CASSLVLGTQETQYF. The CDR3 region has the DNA TGCGCCAGCAGCTTGGTTTTAGGTACCCAAGAGACCCAGTACTTC.

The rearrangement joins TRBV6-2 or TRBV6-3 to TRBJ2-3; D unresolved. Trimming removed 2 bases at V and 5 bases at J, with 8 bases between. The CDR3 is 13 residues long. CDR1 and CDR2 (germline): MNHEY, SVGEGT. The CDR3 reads CASSYVPRDTQYF. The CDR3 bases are TGTGCCAGCAGTTACGTCCCCAGAGATACGCAGTATTTT.

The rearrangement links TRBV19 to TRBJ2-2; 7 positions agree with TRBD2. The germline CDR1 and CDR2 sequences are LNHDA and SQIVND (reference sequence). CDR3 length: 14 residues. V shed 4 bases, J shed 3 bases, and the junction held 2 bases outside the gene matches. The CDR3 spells CASSTAGDTGELFF. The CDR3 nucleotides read TGTGCCAGTAGTACGGCGGGAGACACCGGGGAGCTGTTTTTT.

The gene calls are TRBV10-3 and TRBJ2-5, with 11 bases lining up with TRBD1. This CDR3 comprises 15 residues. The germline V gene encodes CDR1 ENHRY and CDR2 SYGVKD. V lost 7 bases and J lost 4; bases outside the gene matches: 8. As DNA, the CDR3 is TGTGCCATCAACCCCGGACAGGGGGCCCTAGAGACCCAGTACTTC. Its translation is CAINPGQGALETQYF.

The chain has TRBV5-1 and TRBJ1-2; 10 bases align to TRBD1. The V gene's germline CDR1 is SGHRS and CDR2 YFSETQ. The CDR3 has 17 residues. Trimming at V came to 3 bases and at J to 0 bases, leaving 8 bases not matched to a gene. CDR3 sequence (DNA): TGCGCCAGCAGCTCACCACGACAGGGGGCCACTAACTATGGCTACACCTTC. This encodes CASSSPRQGATNYGYTF.

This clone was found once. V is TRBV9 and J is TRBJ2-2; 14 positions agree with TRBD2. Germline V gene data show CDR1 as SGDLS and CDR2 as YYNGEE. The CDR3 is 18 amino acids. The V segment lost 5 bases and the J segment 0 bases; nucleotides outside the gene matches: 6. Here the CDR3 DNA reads TGTGCCAGCAGTAGGACTAGCGGGGGGACAACGAACACCGGGGAGCTGTTTTTT. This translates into CASSRTSGGTTNTGELFF.